The sequence of this T cell receptor beta chain was determined in a study of blood T cell repertoires in COVID-19. The protocol was immunoSEQ multiplex PCR, while the TCRdb copy is restricted to in-frame clones and leaves out a portion. The repertoire holds about 200,000 clones, around 92% seen once, with around 3.7% in the top ten. CDR1 SGHTA and CDR2 FQGNSA come from the germline V gene. With 5 bases removed from V and 7 bases from J, the gap between germline ends came to 11 bases. The CDR3 consists of 12 residues. The TCR comes from a woman aged 25 to 45 with acute COVID-19. This rearrangement joins TRBV7-2 to TRBJ1-2; D gene uncertain. Sequencing used PBMCs or T cells enriched from blood (not recorded which). The chain's CDR3 is CASSLRGAGYTF. The CDR3 nucleotides are TGTGCCAGCAGCCTCCGCGGAGCTGGCTACACCTTC.